The 27 T cell receptor beta chains below all came from one sample that was sequenced in a study of cytomegalovirus exposure and HLA in healthy donors. The PCR had 60 Vbeta and 13 Jbeta primers. TCRdb keeps only in-frame clones here, not all; method: immunoSEQ multiplex PCR. In all, the sample yields 95,000 to 110,000 clones. The material sequenced was PBMCs. The origin of the receptors is a man aged 35 to 55 in good health and CMV-seronegative.

V usage is TRBV19 and J usage is TRBJ2-1; 7 bases are shared with TRBD1. J was trimmed by 12 bases and V by 5 bases; bases with no gene match: 16. The germline V gene has CDR1 LNHDA and CDR2 SQIVND (reference sequence). There are 15 residues in the CDR3. CDR3 in amino acids: CASSFGDSPFGGQFF. The CDR3 region has the DNA TGTGCCAGTAGTTTTGGGGACAGCCCTTTTGGCGGGCAGTTCTTC.

The chain has TRBV6-5 and TRBJ2-7; 9 positions match TRBD1. The CDR3 is 15 amino acids. With 6 bases clipped from V and 5 bases from J, the junction kept 11 bases outside the gene matches. The germline V gene has CDR1 MNHEY and CDR2 SVGAGI. In DNA, the CDR3 is TGTGCCAGCAGCCCACAATGGACAGGGGAAGACGAGCAGTACTTC. Translated: CASSPQWTGEDEQYF.

J is TRBJ2-5 and V is TRBV5-1, with 7 bases matching TRBD1. The J call is doubtful: the DNA matches TRBJ2-7 better. Germline values: CDR1 SGHRS, CDR2 YFSETQ. The CDR3 totals 15 residues. CDR3 in amino acids: CASSIGTASSYEQYF. The CDR3 DNA reads TGCGCCAGCAGCATAGGGACAGCCAGCTCCTACGAGCAGTACTTC.

V is TRBV7-9 and J is TRBJ1-1; the D is unclear. Germline V gene data show CDR1 as SEHNR and CDR2 as FQNEAQ (reference sequence). V lost 1 base and J 0 bases, leaving 9 bases between the germline ends. This CDR3 contains 15 residues. The CDR3 coding sequence is TGTGCCAGCAGCTTAGGGGCGTCGTTGAACACTGAAGCTTTCTTT. Amino acid sequence: CASSLGASLNTEAFF.

This chain connects TRBV19 to TRBJ2-5; perhaps TRBD2 as D (6 bases). V lost 3 bases, J lost 4 bases, and 6 bases lay in between. CDR1 is LNHDA and CDR2 is SQIVND in the germline V gene (reference sequence). The CDR3 is 12 amino acids. The CDR3 nucleotides are TGTGCCAGTAGTATGGAGGGAGAGACCCAGTACTTC. Its protein is CASSMEGETQYF.

In DNA, the CDR3 is TGTGCCAGCAGCTACACAGGGATCGTTGATCAGCCCCAGCATTTT. Protein sequence: CASSYTGIVDQPQHF. The rearrangement uses TRBV9 and TRBJ1-5, with D possibly matching TRBD1 (6 bases). The CDR3 totals 15 residues. V was shortened by 4 bases and J by 5 bases, with 16 bases between the two germline ends. Germline loops: CDR1 SGDLS, CDR2 YYNGEE.

This sequence joins TRBV25-1 and TRBJ1-4; TRBD1 matches at 10 bases. The germline V gene has CDR1 MGHDK and CDR2 SYGVNS. V gave up 4 bases and J gave up 5 bases; unmatched junction bases: 7. The CDR3 consists of 16 residues. The CDR3 reads CASSGSTGGGNEKLFF. In DNA form, the CDR3 reads TGTGCCAGCAGTGGATCGACAGGGGGCGGCAATGAAAAACTGTTTTTT.

The genes are TRBV7-2 and TRBJ2-1; D is perhaps TRBD2 (7 bases). The CDR3 is made up of 14 amino acids. Germline V CDR1 and CDR2: SGHTA, FQGNSA. The V end lost 8 bases, the J end lost 2 bases, and 13 bases lay between the germline ends. CDR3 sequence (DNA): TGTGCCAGCGAGGGGGGGCAAACCTACAATGAGCAGTTCTTC. It yields the protein CASEGGQTYNEQFF.

In the case of this clone: The junction departs from germline at one end; a sequencing error may be responsible. V usage is TRBV5-1 and J usage is TRBJ2-1; 8 bases are shared with TRBD1. The CDR3 covers 14 residues. From germline, CDR1 is SGHRS and CDR2 YFSETQ. The CDR3 sequence is CVSSSRGPGIEQFF. DNA for the CDR3: TGCGTCAGCAGCTCCAGGGGGCCGGGAATTGAGCAGTTCTTC.

The chain is built from TRBV9 and TRBJ1-3, with a tentative D call TRBD1 (6 bases). The germline V gene encodes CDR1 SGDLS and CDR2 YYNGEE. This CDR3 contains 16 residues. Trimming removed 2 bases at V and 2 bases at J, with 14 bases between. The CDR3 bases are TGTGCCAGCAGCGTTGGGGGCCGGGCAGCTGGAAACACCATATATTTT. Amino acid sequence: CASSVGGRAAGNTIYF.

This rearrangement joins TRBV9 to TRBJ2-1; the D gene is possibly TRBD1 (5 bases). The V gene lost 5 bases and the J gene lost 3 bases, with 9 bases spanning the gap. The CDR3 runs to 13 residues. Germline CDR1 is SGDLS and CDR2 is YYNGEE. Here the CDR3 DNA reads TGTGCCAGCAGTACAGGATACTACAATGAGCAGTTCTTC. Amino acid sequence: CASSTGYYNEQFF. Full variable domain (rest looked up from reference TRBV9 and TRBJ2-1): DSGVTQTPKHLITATGQRVTLRCSPRSGDLSVYWYQQSLDQGLQFLIQYYNGEERAKGNILERFSAQQFPDLHSELNLSSLELGDSALYFCASSTGYYNEQFFGPGTRLTVL.

The gene calls are TRBV7-9 and TRBJ1-2, with D unclear. Deletions cut 1 base from V and 2 bases from J, with 11 bases between. CDR1 and CDR2 from the germline V gene are SEHNR and FQNEAQ (reference sequence). The CDR3 length is 15 residues. The CDR3 DNA sequence: TGTGCCAGCAGCTTAGGGTGGGGAGAGAACTATGGCTACACCTTC. Translated, it gives CASSLGWGENYGYTF.

The chain carries TRBV5-1 and TRBJ2-6, with 8 bases matching TRBD1. The CDR3 contains 19 residues. Germline V gene data show CDR1 as SGHRS and CDR2 as YFSETQ. The ends lost 0 bases at V and 0 bases at J; junction bases unmatched: 8. CDR3 coding DNA: TGCGCCAGCAGCTTGGGGGCGACAGGGGTCGCCTCTGGGGCCAACGTCCTGACTTTC. Protein: CASSLGATGVASGANVLTF.

The genes are TRBV27 and TRBJ2-2; D unclear. The CDR3 loop spans 12 amino acids. V lost 5 bases to trimming and J lost 6 bases, with 7 bases between them. Germline V CDR1 and CDR2: MNHEY, SMNVEV (reference sequence). The CDR3 DNA is TGTGCCAGCAGTCGAGTTTCCGGGGAGCTGTTTTTT. It translates to CASSRVSGELFF.

The chain joins TRBV7-2 to TRBJ2-3, with TRBD2 matching 14 bases. Germline CDR1 reads SGHTA; CDR2 reads FQGNSA. There are 19 residues in the CDR3. V shed 5 bases, J shed 0 bases, and the junction held 10 bases outside the gene matches. CDR3 coding DNA: TGTGCCAGCAGCCTACCTGGACTAGCGGGAGGTCCTAGCACAGATACGCAGTATTTT. Its translation: CASSLPGLAGGPSTDTQYF.

This chain uses TRBV10-2 with TRBJ1-1; D possibly corresponds to TRBD1 (5 bases). The germline gives CDR1 WSHSY, CDR2 SAAADI. The CDR3 totals 15 residues. The V and J ends lost 4 bases and 1 base respectively, with 13 bases between them. The CDR3 protein is CASSGRGRGNTEAFF. As DNA, the CDR3 is TGCGCCAGCAGTGGGAGGGGCCGGGGGAACACTGAAGCTTTCTTT.

CDR3 bases: TGTGCCAGCAGTTCCGGACAGGGGTTCCGGGAGCTGTTTTTT. It codes for CASSSGQGFRELFF. The chain links TRBV6-1 to TRBJ2-2, with 9 bases that match TRBD1. Per the germline V gene, CDR1 is MNHNS and CDR2 is SASEGT. The CDR3 loop spans 14 amino acids. After removal of 5 bases from V and 9 bases from J, the junction contained 7 bases not matched to a gene.

The chain links TRBV6-5 to TRBJ2-7, with 13 bases identical to TRBD2. The CDR3 is made up of 16 amino acids. CDR1 and CDR2 from the germline V gene are MNHEY and SVGAGI. Trimming removed 3 bases from V and 2 bases from J; junction bases left unmatched: 4. As DNA, the CDR3 is TGTGCCAGCAGTTATAGACTAGCGGGGGGCCCCTACGAGCAGTACTTC. It specifies CASSYRLAGGPYEQYF.

The chain links TRBV19 to TRBJ2-1; 7 bases match TRBD2. Looked up from germline, CDR1 is LNHDA and CDR2 is SQIVND (reference sequence). The V and J ends lost 4 bases and 7 bases, in that order; junction bases with no gene match: 10. This CDR3 comprises 15 residues. The CDR3 bases are TGTGCCAGTAGTAAGTGGGGCGGGAGTGGGAATGAGCAGTTCTTC. Amino acid sequence: CASSKWGGSGNEQFF.

V and J are TRBV5-1 and TRBJ2-5; 11 bases align to TRBD2. This CDR3 contains 17 residues. With 0 bases clipped from V and 5 bases from J, the junction kept 9 bases outside the gene matches. The germline V gene has CDR1 SGHRS and CDR2 YFSETQ. This CDR3 reads CASSLGASGGIWETQYF. The CDR3 nucleotides read TGCGCCAGCAGCTTGGGAGCTAGCGGGGGGATATGGGAGACCCAGTACTTC. The full variable domain, rest sourced from reference TRBV5-1 and TRBJ2-5, is KAGVTQTPRYLIKTRGQQVTLSCSPISGHRSVSWYQQTPGQGLQFLFEYFSETQRNKGNFPGRFSGRQFSNSRSEMNVSTLELGDSALYLCASSLGASGGIWETQYFGPGTRLLVL.

The J gene is TRBJ1-6, the V gene TRBV11-2; a possible D gene is TRBD1 (6 bases). The CDR3 spans 14 residues. V shed 5 bases and J shed 10 bases, with 15 bases lying between them. Germline V gene lookup returns CDR1 SGHAT and CDR2 FQNNGV. The CDR3 nucleotides are TGTGCCAGCAGCCTAGGGGGGGTTCGGTCACCCCTCCACTTT. This gives the protein CASSLGGVRSPLHF.

This chain uses TRBV5-1 with TRBJ2-1; possibly TRBD1 for D (7 bases). Per germline, CDR1 SGHRS and CDR2 YFSETQ. The CDR3 length is 16 residues. V was cut by 4 bases and J by 0 bases, with 14 bases left in between. CDR3 protein: CASSPQGGSSYNEQFF. DNA for the CDR3: TGCGCCAGCAGCCCCCAGGGGGGAAGCTCCTACAATGAGCAGTTCTTC.

DNA of the CDR3: TGTGCCAGCAGTCCGACAGGGTCAAATGAAAAACTGTTTTTT. Translated, it gives CASSPTGSNEKLFF. The chain is built from TRBV28 and TRBJ1-4; 7 bases map to TRBD1. V lost 5 bases and J lost 5; bases outside the gene matches: 5. Germline V gene data show CDR1 as MDHEN and CDR2 as SYDVKM. The CDR3 runs to 14 residues.

CDR3 residues: CASSPPFLNYGYTF. As DNA, the CDR3 is TGTGCCAGCAGCCCGCCATTTCTAAACTATGGCTACACCTTC. The chain links TRBV7-9 to TRBJ1-2; D is uncertain. Between the trimmed V and J ends, which lost 5 bases and 2 bases, there was a span of 12 bases. The germline V gene has CDR1 SEHNR and CDR2 FQNEAQ (reference sequence). The CDR3 extends over 14 amino acids.

CDR3 nucleotides: TGTGCCAGCAGCTTAGGTCAGGGGGCACAGGCTAATGAAAAACTGTTTTTT. It is translated as CASSLGQGAQANEKLFF. This chain connects TRBV7-6 to TRBJ1-4, with 8 bases identical to TRBD1. Germline trimming cut 1 base from V and 3 bases from J; bases unmatched to any gene: 7. Looked up from germline, CDR1 is SGHVS and CDR2 is FNYEAQ. The CDR3 spans 17 residues.

This chain joins TRBV5-1 and TRBJ1-2; D unclear. Trimming stripped 0 bases from V and 4 bases from J, with 10 bases between. The CDR3 is made up of 14 amino acids. From germline, CDR1 is SGHRS and CDR2 YFSETQ. The CDR3 region has the DNA TGCGCCAGCAGCTTGGGCGACAACGCCTATGGCTACACCTTC. Translated, it gives CASSLGDNAYGYTF.

This chain connects TRBV9 to TRBJ2-1, with 9 bases aligning to TRBD2. The germline V gene encodes CDR1 SGDLS and CDR2 YYNGEE. This CDR3 contains 14 residues. V gave up 4 bases and J gave up 6 bases; unmatched junction bases: 5. In nucleotides, the CDR3 is TGTGCCAGCAGCCCATGGACTAGCGCCAATGAGCAGTTCTTC. Its protein is CASSPWTSANEQFF.